This T cell receptor (beta chain) was recorded in a study of T cell responses to AZD1222 COVID-19 vaccine. Study-level background: The analysis combined second doses at about 4 or about 12 weeks. The study's findings and limits: Spike-wide coverage was observed for vaccine-associated CD4 TCRs, with dominant responses at 160-218 and 743-854. Seropositive at baseline were only a handful of AZD1222 recipients. Repertoires in all cases were sampled only once the peak T cell response had passed.

Assay: immunoSEQ multiplex PCR; the TCRdb copy retains only in-frame clones and omits some. Found here are 90,000 to 110,000 clones, approximately 90% of them singletons; the top ten hold approximately 10%. The J segment lost 4 bases and the V segment lost 7 bases, leaving 3 bases of the junction unmatched. This CDR3 comprises 13 residues. Per the germline V gene, CDR1 is SEHNR and CDR2 is FQNEAQ (reference sequence). Points on this clone: The antigen remains undetermined.

The sequences come from peripheral blood, collected on day 0 of AZD1222 vaccination. The J gene is TRBJ2-7, the V gene TRBV7-9, with TRBD1 matching over 11 bases. The receptor comes from an adult in good health. CDR3: CASTGTGGYEQYF. The DNA for the CDR3 is TGTGCCAGCACCGGGACAGGGGGTTACGAGCAGTACTTC.